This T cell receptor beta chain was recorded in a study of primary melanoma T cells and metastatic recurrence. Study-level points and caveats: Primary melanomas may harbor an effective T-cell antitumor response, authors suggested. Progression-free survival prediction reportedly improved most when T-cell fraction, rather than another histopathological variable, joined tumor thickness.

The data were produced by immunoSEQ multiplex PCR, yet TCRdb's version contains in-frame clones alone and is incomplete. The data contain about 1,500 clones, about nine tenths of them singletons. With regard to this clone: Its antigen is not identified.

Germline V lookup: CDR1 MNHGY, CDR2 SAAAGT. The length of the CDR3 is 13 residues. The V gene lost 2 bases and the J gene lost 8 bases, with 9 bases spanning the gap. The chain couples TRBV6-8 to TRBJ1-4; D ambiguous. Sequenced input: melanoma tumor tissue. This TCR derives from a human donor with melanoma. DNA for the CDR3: TGTGCCAGCAGTTACATCGCCGACGAAAAACTGTTTTTT. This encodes CASSYIADEKLFF.